This T cell receptor beta chain was sequenced for a study of blood T cell repertoires in COVID-19. At the level of the study: PBMCs, B-cell-depleted T cells, or T cells were the source of the cDNA or gDNA that made up the material.

The CDR3 sequence is 15 residues long. Germline lookup yields CDR1 SGHTA and CDR2 FQGNSA. Trimming removed 0 bases from V and 2 bases from J, with 8 bases in between. Per the original data handling: Amplifying reference gene primers gave estimates of nucleated cell counts. Assay used: immunoSEQ multiplex PCR; TCRdb lists only in-frame clones, some missing. That table gives V, J and clone size, and the DNA gave D and trimming. The sample records under 100,000 clones, around 92% being singletons. The chain recombines TRBV7-2 with TRBJ2-1, with a weak D call TRBD2 (6 bases). The receptor's source is a woman aged 55-69 years with active COVID-19. Material: peripheral blood. CDR3 nucleotides: TGTGCCAGCAGCTTAGCGCGGGGCCCCTACAATGAGCAGTTCTTC. It encodes CASSLARGPYNEQFF.